The 28 T cell receptor beta chains reported below all come from one sample, sequenced in a study of T cell changes during pregnancy in multiple sclerosis. Profiled with immunoSEQ multiplex PCR; TCRdb holds only in-frame clones, not every one. The sample carries about 97,000 clones, 90% recorded once. This material consisted of peripheral blood, taken in the second trimester of pregnancy. The receptors originated from a female donor in good health, enrolled as a control in a pregnancy study.

This sequence joins TRBV7-2 and TRBJ2-3; D not certain. From germline, CDR1 is SGHTA and CDR2 FQGNSA. This CDR3 is built from 12 residues. Trimming pared 5 bases from V and 6 bases from J, leaving 9 bases between. The CDR3 loop reads CASSAERDTQYF. Here the CDR3 DNA reads TGTGCCAGCAGCGCCGAGAGGGATACGCAGTATTTT.

This chain links TRBV7-2 with TRBJ2-7; D is possibly TRBD2 (7 bases). The CDR3 covers 16 residues. V lost 3 bases and J lost 6, with 21 bases in between. The germline CDR1 and CDR2 sequences are SGHTA and FQGNSA. The CDR3 nucleotides read TGTGCCAGCAGCTTGAATCCCGGGACATCGGGGGGCGAGCAGTACTTC. Amino acid sequence: CASSLNPGTSGGEQYF.

The chain links TRBV5-6 to TRBJ2-5; 15 bases align to TRBD2. The CDR3 has 18 residues. The junction had 8 bases not matched to a gene; V was cut back by 4 bases and J by 1 base. Germline V gene sequence: CDR1 SGHDT, CDR2 YYEEEE. CDR3: CASSRTSGGAGLQETQYF. In DNA form, the CDR3 reads TGTGCCAGCAGCCGGACTAGCGGGGGGGCAGGACTCCAAGAGACCCAGTACTTC. The full variable domain, in which reference TRBV5-6 and TRBJ2-5 provide the parts outside the CDR3, is DAGVTQSPTHLIKTRGQQVTLRCSPKSGHDTVSWYQQALGQGPQFIFQYYEEEERQRGNFPDRFSGHQFPNYSSELNVNALLLGDSALYLCASSRTSGGAGLQETQYFGPGTRLLVL.

This rearrangement joins TRBV30 to TRBJ2-1, with D possibly matching TRBD1 (5 bases). This CDR3 has 12 residues. Germline V gives CDR1 GTSNPN, CDR2 SVGIG (reference sequence). V gave up 4 bases and J gave up 9 bases, with 13 bases separating them. The CDR3 is CAWKGNRIEQFF. In DNA form, the CDR3 reads TGTGCCTGGAAAGGCAACAGGATTGAGCAGTTCTTC.

The chain joins TRBV27 to TRBJ1-1; TRBD1 is a possible D gene (5 bases). Trimming removed 0 bases from V and 1 base from J, with 12 bases in between. This CDR3 region has 16 residues. Germline CDR1 MNHEY, CDR2 SMNVEV (reference sequence). DNA for the CDR3: TGTGCCAGCAGTTTATCGACGACAGCTAGGAACACTGAAGCTTTCTTT. It codes for CASSLSTTARNTEAFF.

In its sample, this clone was seen once. The V call is TRBV6-5, the J call TRBJ2-3; 13 bases map to TRBD2. Germline CDR1 and CDR2: MNHEY and SVGAGI. With 7 bases clipped from V and 3 bases from J, the junction kept 4 bases outside the gene matches. The CDR3 loop spans 15 amino acids. CDR3 amino acids: CASTTGLAGTDTQYF. CDR3 coding DNA: TGTGCCAGCACTACGGGACTAGCGGGGACAGATACGCAGTATTTT.

The rearrangement links TRBV6-1 to TRBJ1-2; 7 bases match TRBD1. J was trimmed by 4 bases and V by 4 bases; bases with no gene match: 18. This CDR3 has 18 amino acids. Germline CDR1 MNHNS, CDR2 SASEGT. The DNA for the CDR3 is TGTGCCAGCAGTGCCGCCTTGGGGACAGCCTCCCTACTCTATGGCTACACCTTC. Amino acids: CASSAALGTASLLYGYTF.

V is TRBV18 and J is TRBJ1-2; D gene unclear. Germline CDR1 KGHSH, CDR2 LQKENI. Trimming pared 0 bases from V and 1 base from J, leaving 9 bases between. The CDR3 has 15 residues. The CDR3 nucleotides are TGTGCCAGCTCACCACCCGACCGACTTAACTATGGCTACACCTTC. Translated, it gives CASSPPDRLNYGYTF.

The J gene is TRBJ2-1, the V gene TRBV7-2; 9 bases fit TRBD2. Germline values: CDR1 SGHTA, CDR2 FQGNSA. V dropped 2 bases and J dropped 5; count of bases not matched to a gene: 7. The CDR3 has 16 amino acids. In DNA form, the CDR3 reads TGTGCCAGCAGCTTAAATTTTGTAGCGGGAGACAATGAGCAGTTCTTC. This sequence encodes CASSLNFVAGDNEQFF.

The V call is TRBV5-4, the J call TRBJ2-7; maybe TRBD2 (7 bases). The CDR3 length is 15 residues. V lost 0 bases and J 0 bases, leaving 10 bases between the germline ends. Germline V gene lookup returns CDR1 SGHNT and CDR2 YYREEE (reference sequence). The CDR3 sequence is CASSLEGGHSYEQYF. CDR3 nucleotides: TGTGCCAGCAGCTTGGAGGGGGGGCACTCCTACGAGCAGTACTTC.

The chain couples TRBV5-1 to TRBJ2-6; D possibly corresponds to TRBD1 (5 bases). V lost 4 bases and J 2 bases, leaving 13 bases between the germline ends. The CDR3 contains 16 residues. Germline V gene lookup returns CDR1 SGHRS and CDR2 YFSETQ. The CDR3 spells CASSPAREAGANVLTF. CDR3 DNA: TGCGCCAGCAGCCCGGCCAGGGAAGCTGGGGCCAACGTCCTGACTTTC.

The rearrangement joins TRBV6-5 to TRBJ1-6; 9 nucleotides align to TRBD1. With 0 bases clipped from V and 14 bases from J, the junction kept 5 bases outside the gene matches. Germline assignment: CDR1 MNHEY and CDR2 SVGAGI. The CDR3 totals 14 residues. CDR3: CASSYSRTGDTLHF. Here the CDR3 DNA reads TGTGCCAGCAGTTACTCCCGGACAGGGGACACCCTCCACTTT.

The J gene is TRBJ2-7, the V gene TRBV30, with 12 bases lining up with TRBD2. CDR3 length: 18 residues. With 0 bases clipped from V and 0 bases from J, the junction kept 9 bases outside the gene matches. CDR1 and CDR2 from the germline V gene are GTSNPN and SVGIG (reference sequence). The CDR3 DNA sequence: TGTGCCTGGAGTGTTTTTGGGACTAGCGGGCAGAGCTCCTACGAGCAGTACTTC. Protein sequence: CAWSVFGTSGQSSYEQYF.

This sequence joins TRBV19 and TRBJ1-2, with 8 bases that match TRBD1. The CDR3 runs to 12 residues. V lost 3 bases to trimming and J lost 6 bases; unmatched junction nucleotides: 0. Germline CDR1 and CDR2: LNHDA and SQIVND (reference sequence). The CDR3 sequence is CASSMTGDGYTF. The DNA for the CDR3 is TGTGCCAGTAGTATGACAGGGGATGGCTACACCTTC.

This chain uses TRBV7-9 with TRBJ1-1; no definite D call. The CDR3 has 13 residues. Per the germline V gene, CDR1 is SEHNR and CDR2 is FQNEAQ (reference sequence). V lost 5 bases, J lost 1 base, and 8 bases lay in between. In nucleotides, the CDR3 is TGTGCCAGCAGCATCCAAAAGAACACTGAAGCTTTCTTT. Encoded protein: CASSIQKNTEAFF.

CDR3 sequence: CASSLHRNYGYTF. The CDR3 nucleotides read TGTGCCAGCAGTTTACACAGAAACTATGGCTACACCTTC. The genes are TRBV27 and TRBJ1-2; the D is unclear. Germline lookup yields CDR1 MNHEY and CDR2 SMNVEV (reference sequence). This CDR3 has 13 residues. Trimming stripped 2 bases from V and 2 bases from J, with 6 bases between.

This clone has just one count. This chain uses TRBV7-2 with TRBJ2-7; the D gene is possibly TRBD2 (6 bases). Trimming removed 3 bases from V and 2 bases from J, with 14 bases in between. The CDR3 is made up of 15 amino acids. Per the germline V gene, CDR1 is SGHTA and CDR2 is FQGNSA. CDR3 protein: CASSFRAGRTYEQYF. The CDR3 DNA reads as TGTGCCAGCAGCTTTAGGGCGGGAAGAACCTACGAGCAGTACTTC.

The genes are TRBV7-6 and TRBJ1-1; 7 nucleotides match TRBD1. The CDR3 loop spans 15 amino acids. Germline trimming cut 5 bases from V and 4 bases from J; bases unmatched to any gene: 10. Germline loops: CDR1 SGHVS, CDR2 FNYEAQ. CDR3: CASSLSGGQTTEAFF. The CDR3 DNA follows: TGTGCCAGCAGCCTATCAGGGGGACAGACCACTGAAGCTTTCTTT.

The chain recombines TRBV7-2 with TRBJ2-1, with 7 bases aligning to TRBD2. The V gene end was trimmed by 1 base and the J gene end by 5 bases; junction bases not matched to a gene: 2. The CDR3 length is 14 residues. Germline V gives CDR1 SGHTA, CDR2 FQGNSA. The DNA for the CDR3 is TGTGCCAGCAGCTTAGTAGGACTAGACAATGAGCAGTTCTTC. This sequence encodes CASSLVGLDNEQFF.

For the CDR3, the DNA is TGCGCCAGCAGCCTAACTATAACAGGGAACTATGGCTACACCTTC. This codes for CASSLTITGNYGYTF. The chain carries TRBV5-1 and TRBJ1-2; possible D gene TRBD1, 6 bases. Germline V gene data show CDR1 as SGHRS and CDR2 as YFSETQ. This CDR3 contains 15 residues. Between the trimmed V and J ends, which lost 4 bases and 2 bases, there was a span of 15 bases.

This chain joins TRBV27 and TRBJ2-7; maybe TRBD1 (5 bases). The CDR3 covers 14 residues. From germline, CDR1 is MNHEY and CDR2 SMNVEV (reference sequence). The V end was cut by 7 bases, the J end by 6 bases, with 19 bases between. The CDR3 protein is CASIGHPNTGEQYF. DNA for the CDR3: TGTGCCAGCATAGGACACCCCAATACCGGCGAGCAGTACTTC.

The rearrangement links TRBV6-5 to TRBJ1-5; possibly TRBD1 for D (5 bases). The V end lost 2 bases, the J end lost 5 bases, and 10 bases lay between the germline ends. The CDR3 sequence is 14 residues long. Germline lookup yields CDR1 MNHEY and CDR2 SVGAGI. The CDR3 DNA reads as TGTGCCAGCAGTTACGGGCAGGGCTATCAGCCCCAGCATTTT. This sequence encodes CASSYGQGYQPQHF.

The V call is TRBV29-1, the J call TRBJ2-3; 8 positions match TRBD2. This CDR3 contains 14 residues. J gave up 3 bases and V 4 bases, and 6 bases lay outside the gene matches. The germline gives CDR1 SQVTM, CDR2 ANQGSEA. The CDR3 region has the DNA TGCAGCGTTGTCCCTAGCGGGTATACAGATACGCAGTATTTT. It translates to CSVVPSGYTDTQYF.

This rearrangement joins TRBV9 to TRBJ2-1, with 12 bases identical to TRBD1. The CDR3 contains 18 residues. V lost 3 bases, J lost 4 bases, and 11 bases stayed unmatched. Germline CDR1 and CDR2: SGDLS and YYNGEE. The CDR3 loop is CASSGEGQGARGYNEQFF. The CDR3, as DNA: TGTGCCAGCAGCGGGGAGGGACAGGGGGCAAGGGGATACAATGAGCAGTTCTTC.

The V call is TRBV6-5, the J call TRBJ2-1; no reliable D call. Germline loops: CDR1 MNHEY, CDR2 SVGAGI. Deletions cut 6 bases from V and 1 base from J, with 7 bases between. The CDR3 covers 13 residues. CDR3 sequence (DNA): TGTGCCAGCAGCCCCACATCCTACAATGAGCAGTTCTTC. This gives the protein CASSPTSYNEQFF.

The rearrangement uses TRBV28 and TRBJ1-1, with D hard to call. The CDR3 contains 12 residues. V was shortened by 7 bases and J by 0 bases, with 6 bases between the two germline ends. The V gene's germline CDR1 is MDHEN and CDR2 SYDVKM. The CDR3 loop is CASKEVNTEAFF. The CDR3 DNA reads as TGTGCCAGCAAGGAGGTGAACACTGAAGCTTTCTTT.

The rearrangement uses TRBV19 and TRBJ2-1, with 9 bases lining up with TRBD2. V was pared by 5 bases and J by 12 bases, with 20 bases of the junction left unmatched. Germline values: CDR1 LNHDA, CDR2 SQIVND (reference sequence). CDR3 length equals 17 residues. The CDR3 coding sequence is TGTGCCAGTAGTGCCTACGCGGGGGCGGGGGGGCCCCAAGGGCAGTTCTTC. It specifies CASSAYAGAGGPQGQFF.

J is TRBJ1-2 and V is TRBV6-4; D unclear. Trimming cost V 2 bases and J 8 bases, with 15 bases left between them. CDR1 is MRHNA, CDR2 SNTAGT, per germline. There are 14 residues in the CDR3. This chain's CDR3 is CASSDRRELGGYTF. DNA for the CDR3: TGTGCCAGCAGTGACCGGCGGGAATTGGGCGGCTACACCTTC.